This T cell receptor (beta chain) was identified during a study of shared T cell receptors in the human thymus (dated by TCRdb to about 2021). About the full investigation: The study examined how self-reactive, shared T-cell receptor alpha chains are generated in the human thymus.

The library relied on the immunoSEQ multiplex PCR assay. TCRdb retrieved this table from immuneACCESS and kept in-frame rearrangements only. Not all clones are present; in checked studies, unresolved V genes account for under half, and no reason is known for the remainder. Across this sample there are more than 550,000 clones, with approximately 83% seen only once. The ten most abundant clones make up around 0.0099% of the sample. Turning to this clone: Its antigen is still unknown. Base-call qualities are not available, and no considerably larger clone is one nucleotide away.

V and J are trimmed by 4 bases and 5 bases, and the gene matches miss 13 bases of the junction. Including cysteine and phenylalanine, the CDR3 has 17 amino acids. Only the CDR3 DNA stays, 51 bases, in frame from base 1. In the germline V gene, CDR1 corresponds to SGHTS and CDR2 to YDEGEE. The same data also went into a second study, on human thymus T cells. The second source states: Donors were immunologically healthy infants undergoing open corrective cardiac surgery for congenital heart defects in Finland. Thymus tissue was obtained as surgical resects removed during corrective cardiac surgery. Biased V and J gene segment usage appeared to be present in both thymic and peripheral blood repertoires. The related research found that thymic TCR repertoires overlapped highly between unrelated individuals. TCR alpha and beta repertoires from roughly 8 infant thymus samples and a few related peripheral blood samples were characterized in the study. The cohort included about 6 male and two female infants, with donor ages spanning 7 to 244 days. Thymocytes were released mechanically from tissue and stored at -70 °C as pellets of 10-30 million cells. Genomic DNA was extracted from frozen cell pellets with a QIAsymphony instrument. Using the immunoSEQ multiplex PCR assay, the TCRB and TCRAD loci were amplified from a standardized quantity of quality-controlled genomic DNA. The V(D)J region was spanned by amplicons of a length sufficient to cover the CDR3 and to identify V and J genes. The amplicons were sequenced on an Illumina platform via the commercial immunoSEQ service. Primer bias and sequencing errors were corrected using previously described methods, and TCRAD and TCRB definitions followed the IMGT database. immunoSEQ Analyzer 3.0 and VDJTools were used for repertoire analysis, which covered basic statistics, V/J segment usage, diversity estimates, rarefaction and pairwise overlap. Chao1, ChaoE, Efron-Thisted, Shannon and inverse Simpson indices were used to estimate diversity, which was also estimated on datasets down-sampled to the smallest sample. Repertoire overlap was assessed by strict matching of CDR3 nucleotide sequence, V gene and J gene, and clustering was done by Jaccard-based multidimensional scaling. On average, thymus samples gave about 810,000 unique TCRB clonotypes, whereas blood samples gave about 84,000.

The rearranged segments are TRBV5-8 and TRBJ1-5; TRBD1 aligns with 9 central bases. This receptor was taken from a girl under three years old with a congenital heart defect. Donor details come from another sample of the same person, matched by shared clones. Material for sequencing was thymocytes. The base sequence is TGTGCCAGCAGCCGCCCCGGGACAGGGAATTACGATCAGCCCCAGCATTTT. It specifies CASSRPGTGNYDQPQHF.